This passage covers 16 T cell receptor beta chains from one sample sequenced in a study of blood T cell repertoires in COVID-19. Measured with immunoSEQ multiplex PCR; TCRdb has only the in-frame clones, and not every one. The top ten clones hold more than 25% of a sample with approximately 32,000 clones, 88% of them seen once. The specimen sequenced was peripheral blood. The source of these receptors is a human donor in a cohort sampled during active COVID-19.

The chain has TRBV11-2 and TRBJ1-3; unclear D gene. With 4 bases removed from V and 4 bases from J, the gap between germline ends came to 11 bases. This CDR3 is 14 amino acids long. CDR1 and CDR2 (germline): SGHAT, FQNNGV. The CDR3 DNA sequence: TGTGCCAGCAGCTCTCCGGCGGGGGGAAACACCATATATTTT. Amino acids: CASSSPAGGNTIYF.

The rearrangement joins TRBV6-6 to TRBJ1-1; D call uncertain. CDR1 and CDR2 (germline): MNHNY, SVGAGI (reference sequence). Trimming shortened V by 2 bases and J by 4 bases, and 11 bases separated the two germline ends. CDR3 size: 14 residues. CDR3 nucleotide sequence: TGTGCCAGCAGTTACGCGGGAAGAAGCACTGAAGCTTTCTTT. It encodes CASSYAGRSTEAFF.

The genes are TRBV3-1 (or the pseudogene TRBV3-2) and TRBJ2-2; TRBD1 might be the D (5 bases). This CDR3 has 15 amino acids. Germline V lookup: CDR1 LGHDT, CDR2 YNNKEL (reference sequence). V was pared by 0 bases and J by 6 bases, with 11 bases between. CDR3 DNA: TGTGCCAGCAGCCAAGAGACGGTAGGGGCCGGGGAGCTGTTTTTT. Its translation is CASSQETVGAGELFF.

The V and J genes are TRBV5-1 and TRBJ2-3; D uncertain. The V gene lost 1 base and the J gene lost 5 bases, with 5 bases spanning the gap. In germline, CDR1 is SGHRS, CDR2 YFSETQ. The CDR3 loop spans 12 amino acids. DNA of the CDR3: TGCGCCAGCAGCTTGCAATTAGATACGCAGTATTTT. It translates to CASSLQLDTQYF.

The chain links TRBV3-1 (or the pseudogene TRBV3-2) to TRBJ2-7; 14 bases line up with TRBD2. This CDR3 has 17 residues. J gave up 0 bases and V 5 bases, and 6 bases lay outside the gene matches. CDR1 and CDR2 (germline): LGHDT, YNNKEL (reference sequence). The CDR3 reads CASSRTSGGKISYEQYF. CDR3 bases: TGTGCCAGCAGCAGGACTAGCGGGGGGAAAATCTCCTACGAGCAGTACTTC.

The CDR3 region is CAITDRAGQPQHF. CDR3 DNA sequence: TGTGCCATCACGGACAGGGCTGGTCAGCCCCAGCATTTT. This sequence joins TRBV24-1 and TRBJ1-5, with 8 bases that match TRBD1. The CDR3 is 13 residues long. CDR1 and CDR2 (germline): KGHDR, SFDVKD. Trimming cost V 11 bases and J 6 bases; bases outside gene matches: 8.

The chain recombines TRBV6-5 with TRBJ2-1; TRBD2 matches 15 bases. CDR1 and CDR2 (germline): MNHEY, SVGAGI. The V and J ends lost 7 bases and 7 bases, in that order; junction bases with no gene match: 5. The CDR3 has 15 residues. The CDR3 DNA is TGTGCCAGCACCTCCGGGACTAGCGGGGGGAATGAGCAGTTCTTC. This encodes CASTSGTSGGNEQFF.

The CDR3 DNA sequence: TGTGCTAGTGGGCGACGGACAGCCTCCTACAATGAGCAGTTCTTC. It translates to CASGRRTASYNEQFF. V is TRBV12-5 and J is TRBJ2-1; possible D gene TRBD1, 6 bases. The V end was cut by 6 bases, the J end by 0 bases, with 12 bases between. Per the germline V gene, CDR1 is LGHNT and CDR2 is FRNRAP. This CDR3 spans 15 amino acids.

This clone was counted a single time. The V gene is TRBV7-9, the J gene TRBJ2-6; 11 bases line up with TRBD1. Germline V lookup: CDR1 SEHNR, CDR2 FQNEAQ (reference sequence). Trimming at V came to 4 bases and at J to 1 base, leaving 0 bases not matched to a gene. This CDR3 has 16 amino acids. CDR3: CASSWDRGSGANVLTF. As DNA, the CDR3 is TGTGCCAGCAGCTGGGACAGGGGGTCTGGGGCCAACGTCCTGACTTTC.

CDR3 bases: TGCACCAGCAGCCTGTTCAGGGGGCCGACGGATGAGCAGTTCTTC. Protein: CTSSLFRGPTDEQFF. The chain combines TRBV1 with TRBJ2-1; TRBD1 is the table's D call and was not checked against the DNA. TRBV1 is a pseudogene segment. The CDR3 has 15 amino acids.

This chain connects TRBV5-1 to TRBJ2-5, with D unresolved. CDR1 and CDR2 from the germline V gene are SGHRS and YFSETQ. V was cut by 0 bases and J by 5 bases, with 14 bases left in between. CDR3 length: 15 residues. The CDR3 sequence is CASSLAQIGWETQYF. CDR3 sequence (DNA): TGCGCCAGCAGCTTGGCTCAGATCGGGTGGGAGACCCAGTACTTC.

The rearrangement joins TRBV2 to TRBJ1-2; 7 positions match TRBD1. The V gene's germline CDR1 is SNHLY and CDR2 FYNNEI. V lost 9 bases, J lost 1 base, and 2 bases stayed unmatched. This CDR3 spans 12 amino acids. This chain's CDR3 is CASQGDNYGYTF. CDR3 nucleotides: TGTGCCAGTCAGGGGGATAACTATGGCTACACCTTC.

The chain uses TRBV19 and TRBJ1-3, with TRBD1 identical over 12 bases. The V and J ends lost 3 bases and 0 bases, in that order; junction bases with no gene match: 6. This CDR3 comprises 18 residues. Germline CDR1 reads LNHDA; CDR2 reads SQIVND (reference sequence). CDR3 protein: CASSMAGTGGYSGNTIYF. DNA for the CDR3: TGTGCCAGTAGTATGGCGGGGACAGGGGGCTACTCTGGAAACACCATATATTTT.

The chain is built from TRBV5-1 and TRBJ1-1; the D gene is possibly TRBD1 (5 bases). Trimming removed 6 bases at V and 5 bases at J, with 14 bases between. The CDR3 covers 13 residues. CDR1 SGHRS and CDR2 YFSETQ come from the germline V gene. The CDR3 sequence: CASTLYGGTEAFF. In DNA form, the CDR3 reads TGCGCCAGCACCCTGTACGGGGGGACTGAAGCTTTCTTT.

The chain has TRBV2 and TRBJ2-5; 7 nucleotides line up with TRBD1. This CDR3 region has 13 residues. The J segment lost 2 bases and the V segment lost 11 bases, leaving 8 bases of the junction unmatched. Germline V gene sequence: CDR1 SNHLY, CDR2 FYNNEI. The chain's CDR3 is CASNRDRQETQYF. The CDR3 coding sequence is TGTGCCTCCAACCGGGACAGACAAGAGACCCAGTACTTC. Full variable domain (outside the CDR3, taken from reference TRBV2 and TRBJ2-5): EPEVTQTPSHQVTQMGQEVILRCVPISNHLYFYWYRQILGQKVEFLVSFYNNEISEKSEIFDDQFSVERPDGSNFTLKIRSTKLEDSAMYFCASNRDRQETQYFGPGTRLLVL.

The chain joins TRBV5-6 to TRBJ2-7; 15 bases line up with TRBD2. This CDR3 spans 16 amino acids. Per germline, CDR1 SGHDT and CDR2 YYEEEE. With V trimmed by 4 bases and J by 4 bases, 6 bases remained unmatched. CDR3 protein: CASSPGLAGGPYEQYF. The CDR3 DNA sequence: TGTGCCAGCAGCCCCGGACTAGCGGGGGGGCCGTACGAGCAGTACTTC.